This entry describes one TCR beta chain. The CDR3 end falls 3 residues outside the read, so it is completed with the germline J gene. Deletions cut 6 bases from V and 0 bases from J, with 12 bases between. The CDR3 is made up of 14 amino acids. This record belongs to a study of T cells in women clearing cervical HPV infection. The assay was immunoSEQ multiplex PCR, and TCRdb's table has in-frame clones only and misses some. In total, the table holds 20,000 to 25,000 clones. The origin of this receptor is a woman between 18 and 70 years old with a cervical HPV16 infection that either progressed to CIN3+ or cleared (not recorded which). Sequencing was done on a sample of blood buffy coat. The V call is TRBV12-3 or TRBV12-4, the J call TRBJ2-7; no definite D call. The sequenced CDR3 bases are TGTGCCAGCAGCCCGGTGCCTAGCTCCTACGAG. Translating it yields CASSPVPSSYE. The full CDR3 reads CASSPVPSSYEQYF.